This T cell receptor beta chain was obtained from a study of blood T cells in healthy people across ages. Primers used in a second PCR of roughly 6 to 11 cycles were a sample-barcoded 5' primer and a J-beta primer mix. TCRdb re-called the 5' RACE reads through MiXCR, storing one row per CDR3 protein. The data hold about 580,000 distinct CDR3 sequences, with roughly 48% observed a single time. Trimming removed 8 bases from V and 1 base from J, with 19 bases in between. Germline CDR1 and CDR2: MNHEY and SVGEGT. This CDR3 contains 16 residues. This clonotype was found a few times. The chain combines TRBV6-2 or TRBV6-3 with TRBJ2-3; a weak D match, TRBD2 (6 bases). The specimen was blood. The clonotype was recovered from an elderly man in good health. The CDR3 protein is CASVPLAGRGTDTQYF. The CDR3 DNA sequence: TGTGCCAGCGTCCCCTTGGCGGGACGGGGCACAGATACGCAGTATTTT.